The 25 T cell receptor beta chains below all came from one sample that was sequenced in a study of shared clonotypes between healthy human individuals. Only in-frame clones appear in the TCRdb table, and some are missing; sequencing was by immunoSEQ multiplex PCR. The sample contains some 380,000 clones, 90% to 98% of which appear only once. The sample comprised memory CD8+ T cells sorted from blood. Specified subset: CD45RO+ cells pooled with CCR7-negative TemRA cells. Source of these receptors: a man aged 30 to 39 in good health.

The chain combines TRBV5-6 with TRBJ1-4, with 8 positions matching TRBD1. The germline V gene has CDR1 SGHDT and CDR2 YYEEEE. The CDR3 sequence is 15 residues long. J lost 8 bases, V lost 0 bases, and 6 bases had no gene match. The CDR3: CASSLASTGDEKLFF. In DNA form, the CDR3 reads TGTGCCAGCAGCTTGGCCTCGACAGGGGACGAAAAACTGTTTTTT.

The CDR3 reads CASSMLGGAHYGYTF. Here the CDR3 DNA reads TGTGCCAGTAGTATGCTGGGGGGCGCACACTATGGCTACACCTTC. V gene TRBV19 combines with J gene TRBJ1-2, with D perhaps matching TRBD1 (6 bases). Germline CDR1 and CDR2: LNHDA and SQIVND (reference sequence). The CDR3 runs 15 residues. Trimming cost V 3 bases and J 3 bases, with 14 bases left between them.

The V gene is TRBV5-1, the J gene TRBJ2-3; 7 nucleotides agree with TRBD2. Trimming at V came to 0 bases and at J to 4 bases, leaving 5 bases not matched to a gene. CDR1 is SGHRS, CDR2 YFSETQ, per germline. This CDR3 has 15 residues. DNA for the CDR3: TGCGCCAGCAGCTTGGGACTAGCCGCGCCAGATACGCAGTATTTT. Translating it yields CASSLGLAAPDTQYF.

This clone has just one count. The CDR3 reads CATLDGINEKLFF. DNA for the CDR3: TGTGCCACCCTCGACGGAATTAATGAAAAACTGTTTTTT. The V and J genes are TRBV28 and TRBJ1-4; no clear D gene. This CDR3 has 13 amino acids. V lost 10 bases to trimming and J lost 4 bases, with 13 bases between them. Germline CDR1 reads MDHEN; CDR2 reads SYDVKM.

The genes are TRBV7-9 and TRBJ1-1; D gene ambiguous. V was trimmed by 3 bases and J by 1 base, leaving 12 bases between them. The CDR3 runs 15 residues. In germline, CDR1 is SEHNR, CDR2 FQNEAQ (reference sequence). CDR3 in amino acids: CASSFDGPTNTEAFF. In DNA form, the CDR3 reads TGTGCCAGCAGCTTCGACGGACCTACGAACACTGAAGCTTTCTTT. The full variable domain, rest sourced from reference TRBV7-9 and TRBJ1-1, is DTGVSQNPRHKITKRGQNVTFRCDPISEHNRLYWYRQTLGQGPEFLTYFQNEAQLEKSRLLSDRFSAERPKGSFSTLEIQRTEQGDSAMYLCASSFDGPTNTEAFFGQGTRLTVV.

This clone was seen once. The chain carries TRBV10-1 and TRBJ2-7; TRBD1 aligns across 7 bases. The CDR3 has 16 amino acids. Germline CDR1 is WNHNN and CDR2 is SYGVQD (reference sequence). V trimming: 4 bases; J trimming: 0 bases; junction bases outside the gene matches: 9. The CDR3 spells CASSVNRDRGSYEQYF. CDR3 coding DNA: TGCGCCAGCAGTGTAAACCGGGACAGAGGCTCCTACGAGCAGTACTTC.

CDR3 sequence: CAWSVPGGNEAFF. The CDR3 DNA reads TGTGCCTGGAGTGTACCAGGGGGTAATGAAGCTTTCTTT. The genes are TRBV30 and TRBJ1-1; 7 bases are shared with TRBD1. The V segment lost 0 bases and the J segment 7 bases; nucleotides outside the gene matches: 5. CDR1 is GTSNPN, CDR2 SVGIG, per germline (reference sequence). CDR3 length: 13 amino acids.

The chain recombines TRBV11-2 with TRBJ1-1; D is perhaps TRBD1 (6 bases). V was shortened by 1 base and J by 5 bases, with 14 bases between the two germline ends. Germline V gene sequence: CDR1 SGHAT, CDR2 FQNNGV. The CDR3 totals 15 residues. CDR3 loop: CASSLVGGRQTEAFF. The CDR3, as DNA: TGTGCCAGCAGCTTAGTCGGGGGGCGCCAAACTGAAGCTTTCTTT.

This clone was picked up one time. The rearrangement uses TRBV6-1 and TRBJ1-2; 10 bases are a match to TRBD1. Germline-derived CDR1 and CDR2 are MNHNS and SASEGT. The CDR3 length is 14 residues. The junction had 13 bases not matched to a gene; V was cut back by 11 bases and J by 7 bases. The CDR3 coding sequence is TGTGCCGGCAACTACTGGGGGGACAGGGGTGGCTACACCTTC. Translating it yields CAGNYWGDRGGYTF.

As to this clone: A junction end diverges from the germline sequence, so it may reflect a read error. The chain recombines TRBV10-3 with TRBJ2-7, with D uncertain. Germline-derived CDR1 and CDR2 are ENHRY and SYGVKD. The CDR3 is 14 residues long. The CDR3 DNA sequence: TGTGCCATCGCCCCTCAGGTTACCTCCCACGAGCAGTACTTC. Amino acids: CAIAPQVTSHEQYF.

The rearrangement uses TRBV27 and TRBJ2-1; D is unclear. The CDR3 spans 13 residues. From germline, CDR1 is MNHEY and CDR2 SMNVEV (reference sequence). Trimming cost V 7 bases and J 8 bases, with 15 bases left between them. The DNA of the CDR3 is TGTGCCAGCAAACCCACCCCATCCTATGAGCAGTTCTTC. It codes for CASKPTPSYEQFF.

The chain combines TRBV30 with TRBJ2-2; 9 bases are a match to TRBD2. V lost 3 bases and J lost 4; bases outside the gene matches: 3. Germline loops: CDR1 GTSNPN, CDR2 SVGIG (reference sequence). This CDR3 comprises 14 residues. CDR3 residues: CAWRTSGVTGELFF. The CDR3 bases are TGTGCCTGGAGGACTAGCGGTGTCACCGGGGAGCTGTTTTTT.

V gene TRBV5-1 combines with J gene TRBJ1-2, with 10 bases that match TRBD1. The CDR3 has 14 amino acids. J lost 5 bases, V lost 7 bases, and 8 bases had no gene match. Per the germline V gene, CDR1 is SGHRS and CDR2 is YFSETQ. CDR3 sequence: CASFPGTGVYGYTF. The CDR3 DNA reads as TGCGCCAGCTTCCCCGGGACAGGGGTATATGGCTACACCTTC.

The gene calls are TRBV6-9 and TRBJ2-1, with D possibly matching TRBD1 (5 bases). The CDR3 sequence is 16 residues long. V was shortened by 6 bases and J by 0 bases, with 15 bases between the two germline ends. Germline lookup yields CDR1 MNHGY and CDR2 SVAAGI. The CDR3: CASSPTDSHSYNEQFF. The CDR3 bases are TGTGCCAGCAGCCCCACAGACAGTCACTCCTACAATGAGCAGTTCTTC.

This clone came up once. V gene TRBV21-1 combines with J gene TRBJ2-3; the tabulated D call, TRBD2, remains unverified against the DNA. TRBV21-1 is described as a pseudogene. CDR3 length equals 16 residues. The CDR3 is CASSKAGLADTDTQYF. CDR3 nucleotides: TGTGCCAGCAGCAAAGCTGGACTAGCGGACACAGATACGCAGTATTTT.

CDR3 sequence reads: CASSLVWDNEQFF. CDR3 DNA sequence: TGTGCCAGCAGCTTAGTTTGGGACAATGAGCAGTTCTTC. V usage is TRBV7-9 and J usage is TRBJ2-1; unclear D gene. This CDR3 contains 13 residues. Germline V gene sequence: CDR1 SEHNR, CDR2 FQNEAQ (reference sequence). V dropped 1 base and J dropped 5 bases, with 6 bases sitting between them.

The genes are TRBV2 and TRBJ2-1; perhaps TRBD2 as D (5 bases). V was pared by 6 bases and J by 1 base, with 13 bases between. Germline CDR1 reads SNHLY; CDR2 reads FYNNEI. This CDR3 spans 15 amino acids. The CDR3 region is CASRDPRGSYNEQFF. The CDR3, as DNA: TGTGCCAGCAGGGACCCCCGGGGTTCCTACAATGAGCAGTTCTTC.

This chain joins TRBV7-3 and TRBJ2-3, with 7 bases identical to TRBD2. Trimming took 2 bases from V and 3 from J; bases not matched to a gene: 5. The CDR3 has 15 residues. CDR1 is SGHTA, CDR2 FQGTGA, per germline. Here the CDR3 DNA reads TGTGCCAGCAGCTTATTCGGGGGGAAAACAGATACGCAGTATTTT. As protein: CASSLFGGKTDTQYF.

The chain employs TRBV5-4 and TRBJ1-2; D remains ambiguous. Germline loops: CDR1 SGHNT, CDR2 YYREEE (reference sequence). The V end was cut by 9 bases, the J end by 8 bases, with 17 bases between. The CDR3 length is 12 residues. The CDR3 nucleotides are TGTGCCACCAACAGCCTCCGCGGGGGCTACACCTTC. Encoded protein: CATNSLRGGYTF.

V gene TRBV5-1 combines with J gene TRBJ2-5; 9 bases are a match to TRBD2. Germline CDR1 is SGHRS and CDR2 is YFSETQ. The CDR3 extends over 16 amino acids. The trim removed 4 bases at V and 7 bases at J, leaving 14 bases unmatched. The CDR3 bases are TGCGCCAGCAGCCAAATAGCGGGAGCGGACGGTGGGACCCAGTACTTC. Translation: CASSQIAGADGGTQYF. The whole variable domain, filled in from reference TRBV5-1 and TRBJ2-5, reads KAGVTQTPRYLIKTRGQQVTLSCSPISGHRSVSWYQQTPGQGLQFLFEYFSETQRNKGNFPGRFSGRQFSNSRSEMNVSTLELGDSALYLCASSQIAGADGGTQYFGPGTRLLVL.

This clone was counted a single time. The rearrangement links TRBV7-2 to TRBJ2-1; D gene ambiguous. The V and J ends lost 1 base and 0 bases respectively, with 10 bases between them. The CDR3 is made up of 16 amino acids. Germline CDR1 reads SGHTA; CDR2 reads FQGNSA. The CDR3 coding sequence is TGTGCCAGCAGCTTAGATCTGCTGAGCTCCTACAATGAGCAGTTCTTC. Its translation: CASSLDLLSSYNEQFF. Looking up the rest from reference TRBV7-2 and TRBJ2-1 gives the full variable domain: GAGVSQSPSNKVTEKGKDVELRCDPISGHTALYWYRQSLGQGLEFLIYFQGNSAPDKSGLPSDRFSAERTGGSVSTLTIQRTQQEDSAVYLCASSLDLLSSYNEQFFGPGTRLTVL.

The rearrangement links TRBV7-2 to TRBJ2-3, with a tentative D call TRBD1 (5 bases). Trimming cost V 0 bases and J 5 bases, with 12 bases left between them. From germline, CDR1 is SGHTA and CDR2 FQGNSA. The CDR3 sequence is 15 residues long. Here the CDR3 DNA reads TGTGCCAGCAGCTTAGCGGGGCCCCAGGGAGATACGCAGTATTTT. Its translation: CASSLAGPQGDTQYF.

This clone was seen a few times. Other DNA sequences in this sample translate to the same CDR3. This sequence joins TRBV28 and TRBJ2-7; D is unresolved. V gave up 3 bases and J gave up 3 bases, with 3 bases separating them. This CDR3 comprises 11 residues. Germline V CDR1 and CDR2: MDHEN, SYDVKM. CDR3 sequence (DNA): TGTGCCAGCAGTTTGGGCTACGAGCAGTACTTC. This gives the protein CASSLGYEQYF. Drawing the rest from reference TRBV28 and TRBJ2-7, the complete variable domain is DVKVTQSSRYLVKRTGEKVFLECVQDMDHENMFWYRQDPGLGLRLIYFSYDVKMKEKGDIPEGYSVSREKKERFSLILESASTNQTSMYLCASSLGYEQYFGPGTRLTVT.

This clone was seen a single time. The DNA for the CDR3 is TGCGCCAGCAGTGACGCAGGGCTTAATGAAAAACTGTTTTTT. As protein: CASSDAGLNEKLFF. The chain uses TRBV10-2 and TRBJ1-4, with D perhaps TRBD1 (5 bases). Germline values: CDR1 WSHSY, CDR2 SAAADI. V was pared by 3 bases and J by 4 bases, with 9 bases between. The CDR3 consists of 14 residues.

The V gene is TRBV19, the J gene TRBJ2-2; TRBD1 agrees at 9 bases. The CDR3 extends over 14 amino acids. After removal of 6 bases from V and 6 bases from J, the junction contained 5 bases not matched to a gene. Germline loops: CDR1 LNHDA, CDR2 SQIVND (reference sequence). Here the CDR3 reads CASRHRGQAGELFF. For the CDR3, the DNA is TGTGCCAGTAGACACAGGGGGCAAGCCGGGGAGCTGTTTTTT.